These 14 T cell receptor beta chains originate from one sample sequenced in a study of T-cell reconstitution after alpha-beta-depleted transplantation in children. Unique molecular identifiers were incorporated during preparation of the TCRbeta library. TCRdb itself ran the PCR reads through MiXCR, one entry per CDR3 protein. The sample shows approximately 980,000 distinct CDR3 sequences, roughly 31% of them seen only once. The specimen comprised PBMCs, mostly from graft donor cells, sampled 360 days after TCRalphabeta/CD19-depleted stem cell transplant. These receptors came from a boy younger than two who had a stem cell transplant for SCID, so the T cells may come from the graft donor.

This clonotype was seen more than once but under ten times. The V and J genes are TRBV5-1 and TRBJ2-3; unclear D gene. The germline V and J ends were trimmed by 3 bases and 5 bases, with 10 bases remaining between them. Germline V lookup: CDR1 SGHRS, CDR2 YFSETQ. The CDR3 length is 13 residues. The chain's CDR3 is CASSSETGDTQYF. CDR3 bases: TGCGCCAGCAGCTCCGAAACGGGAGATACGCAGTATTTT.

This clonotype was detected many times. The chain is built from TRBV9 and TRBJ2-2; unclear D gene. This CDR3 comprises 14 residues. The V and J ends lost 4 bases and 1 base respectively, with 8 bases between them. Germline lookup yields CDR1 SGDLS and CDR2 YYNGEE. For the CDR3, the DNA is TGTGCCAGCAGCCCAGGCGGGAACACCGGGGAGCTGTTTTTT. It yields the protein CASSPGGNTGELFF.

The chain links TRBV7-2 to TRBJ1-2, with D possibly matching TRBD1 (6 bases). The V end lost 5 bases, the J end lost 4 bases, and 14 bases lay between the germline ends. Germline loops: CDR1 SGHTA, CDR2 FQGNSA. The CDR3 is 14 residues long. Here the CDR3 reads CASSLQGQFYGYTF. DNA for the CDR3: TGTGCCAGCAGCCTCCAGGGGCAGTTCTATGGCTACACCTTC.

This clonotype was observed a handful of times. This chain links TRBV12-3 or TRBV12-4 with TRBJ1-4; no firm D call. V lost 5 bases, J lost 8 bases, and 9 bases lay in between. The CDR3 is 12 amino acids. DNA of the CDR3: TGTGCCAGCAGTCCCCTCAGGGAAAAACTGTTTTTT. Amino acids: CASSPLREKLFF.

This clonotype was detected only a few times. The chain uses TRBV12-3 or TRBV12-4 and TRBJ2-7; 8 bases are a match to TRBD1. V shed 6 bases, J shed 0 bases, and the junction held 7 bases outside the gene matches. CDR3 length: 15 amino acids. The CDR3 loop reads CASRLTGGYSYEQYF. CDR3 nucleotide sequence: TGTGCCAGCAGGCTAACAGGGGGATACTCCTACGAGCAGTACTTC.

This clonotype was picked up a small number of times. The chain uses TRBV5-1 and TRBJ2-5; a possible D gene is TRBD1 (6 bases). Germline assignment: CDR1 SGHRS and CDR2 YFSETQ. This CDR3 spans 17 amino acids. V shed 0 bases and J shed 4 bases, with 19 bases lying between them. CDR3 protein: CASSLEAPGRGGETQYF. The CDR3 coding sequence is TGCGCCAGCAGCTTGGAGGCCCCGGGCCGAGGGGGAGAGACCCAGTACTTC.

This clonotype has ten or more counts. This chain joins TRBV6-1 and TRBJ1-4; 9 bases are shared with TRBD1. The CDR3 length is 17 residues. Germline V gene data show CDR1 as MNHNS and CDR2 as SASEGT. The V gene end was trimmed by 2 bases and the J gene end by 6 bases; junction bases not matched to a gene: 10. CDR3 nucleotide sequence: TGTGCCAGCAGTGAAATGGGACAGGGTTCCATCGATGAAAAACTGTTTTTT. Its protein is CASSEMGQGSIDEKLFF.

This rearrangement joins TRBV3-1 to TRBJ2-5, with 7 positions matching TRBD1. Per germline, CDR1 LGHDT and CDR2 YNNKEL (reference sequence). Unmatched junction bases numbered 4, after V lost 3 bases and J lost 0 bases. The CDR3 is made up of 15 amino acids. The CDR3 loop is CASSQDDRDQETQYF. CDR3 bases: TGTGCCAGCAGCCAGGACGACAGGGACCAAGAGACCCAGTACTTC.

This clonotype was counted only a few times. This CDR3 reads CATSSDRPDTQYF. CDR3 bases: TGTGCCACCAGCAGTGACAGGCCAGATACGCAGTATTTT. The genes are TRBV15 and TRBJ2-3; D might be TRBD1 (6 bases). Germline V CDR1 and CDR2: LNHNV, YYDKDF (reference sequence). V was shortened by 3 bases and J by 4 bases, with 8 bases between the two germline ends. The CDR3 loop spans 13 amino acids. Full variable domain (rest looked up from reference TRBV15 and TRBJ2-3): DAMVIQNPRYQVTQFGKPVTLSCSQTLNHNVMYWYQQKSSQAPKLLFHYYDKDFNNEADTPDNFQSRRPNTSFCFLDIRSPGLGDTAMYLCATSSDRPDTQYFGPGTRLTVL.

The chain joins TRBV15 to TRBJ2-5, with 10 bases identical to TRBD2. Germline lookup yields CDR1 LNHNV and CDR2 YYDKDF (reference sequence). Unmatched junction bases numbered 6, after V lost 1 base and J lost 1 base. The CDR3 is 17 residues long. The CDR3 bases are TGTGCCACCAGCAGAGGGGCTCTAGCGGGGGCCCAAGAGACCCAGTACTTC. Translating gives CATSRGALAGAQETQYF.

V gene TRBV10-3 combines with J gene TRBJ2-6; D gene uncertain. Trimming pared 4 bases from V and 0 bases from J, leaving 10 bases between. Germline V gene lookup returns CDR1 ENHRY and CDR2 SYGVKD. CDR3 length: 16 amino acids. This chain's CDR3 is CAISAPSISGANVLTF. In DNA, the CDR3 is TGTGCCATCAGTGCCCCTAGTATCTCTGGGGCCAACGTCCTGACTTTC.

This clonotype was seen at least ten times. The V gene is TRBV27, the J gene TRBJ2-1, with D unresolved. Germline loops: CDR1 MNHEY, CDR2 SMNVEV (reference sequence). The CDR3 loop spans 11 amino acids. The V gene lost 6 bases and the J gene lost 7 bases, with 7 bases spanning the gap. The CDR3 here is CASRSVNEQFF. CDR3 nucleotide sequence: TGTGCCAGCAGGAGTGTGAATGAGCAGTTCTTC.

This chain uses TRBV7-9 with TRBJ2-1; 9 nucleotides line up with TRBD2. Trimming removed 5 bases from V and 6 bases from J; junction bases left unmatched: 8. Germline V gene lookup returns CDR1 SEHNR and CDR2 FQNEAQ (reference sequence). This CDR3 comprises 15 residues. The CDR3 protein is CASSRSGGTTNEQFF. The DNA for the CDR3 is TGTGCCAGCAGCCGTAGCGGGGGAACGACCAATGAGCAGTTCTTC.

The chain couples TRBV20-1 to TRBJ1-5, with D possibly TRBD1 on 5 matching bases. The CDR3 extends over 16 amino acids. Germline CDR1 DFQATT, CDR2 SNEGSKA (reference sequence). The V gene lost 5 bases and the J gene lost 0 bases, with 17 bases spanning the gap. The CDR3 nucleotides read TGCAGTGCTCGGAGGGGTTTCTCTTATAGCAATCAGCCCCAGCATTTT. This codes for CSARRGFSYSNQPQHF.